The 20 T cell receptor beta chains below all came from one sample that was sequenced in a study of prognosis after radiotherapy for stage I lung cancer. Genomic DNA served as the source from which two-round multiplex PCR generated TCR beta CDR3 amplicons. Primers specific to each TRBV and TRBJ gene drove first-round PCR. In TCRdb, the multiplex PCR reads were re-called with MiXCR into one record per CDR3 protein. The sample has 20,000 to 25,000 distinct CDR3 sequences, approximately 43% seen once. This material consisted of PBMCs, taken before or after stereotactic body radiation therapy (not recorded which). These receptor sequences come from a donor aged 50 or older with non-small cell lung cancer.

This clonotype was detected ten times or more. The rearrangement links TRBV6-1 to TRBJ2-2; 12 bases are shared with TRBD2. CDR3 length: 21 amino acids. The V gene end was trimmed by 7 bases and the J gene end by 4 bases; junction bases not matched to a gene: 22. Germline lookup yields CDR1 MNHNS and CDR2 SASEGT. The CDR3 is CASTPIPDRGGTSGRTGELFF. CDR3 nucleotides: TGTGCCAGCACCCCTATTCCGGACAGGGGTGGGACTAGCGGGCGCACCGGGGAGCTGTTTTTT.

As regards this clonotype: A far larger clone differs by one base, so this is likely a read error. CDR3 DNA: TGTGCCAGCAGTGTGGCGGGAGGGGCAATCACAGATACGCAGTATTTT. Translating it yields CASSVAGGAITDTQYF. The genes are TRBV6-2 or TRBV6-3 and TRBJ2-3, with TRBD2 matching 9 bases. CDR1 is MNHEY and CDR2 is SVGEGT in the germline V gene. The CDR3 covers 16 residues. The J segment lost 2 bases and the V segment lost 5 bases, leaving 8 bases of the junction unmatched.

In this sample, this clonotype turned up many times. This chain connects TRBV15 to TRBJ2-7; 8 nucleotides agree with TRBD1. V lost 4 bases and J lost 5; bases outside the gene matches: 16. The V gene's germline CDR1 is LNHNV and CDR2 YYDKDF (reference sequence). The CDR3 covers 17 residues. CDR3 sequence (DNA): TGTGCCACCAGCATGACAACTTCAGGGGGCGCGAACCACGAGCAGTACTTC. Encoded protein: CATSMTTSGGANHEQYF.

CDR3: CASMQLLALYGELFF. CDR3 nucleotide sequence: TGTGCCAGCATGCAGCTCCTAGCGCTTTACGGGGAGCTGTTTTTT. The chain is built from TRBV6-1 and TRBJ2-2, with D possibly matching TRBD2 (6 bases). V was cut by 7 bases and J by 7 bases, with 19 bases left in between. From germline, CDR1 is MNHNS and CDR2 SASEGT. The length of the CDR3 is 15 residues.

This clonotype was observed at least ten times. V and J are TRBV5-4 and TRBJ2-7, with D hard to call. Trimming took 0 bases from V and 0 from J, leaving 10 bases between them. CDR1 and CDR2 from the germline V gene are SGHNT and YYREEE (reference sequence). The CDR3 spans 15 residues. The CDR3 DNA follows: TGTGCCAGCAGCTTGGATAGGGCCCTCTCCTACGAGCAGTACTTC. This sequence encodes CASSLDRALSYEQYF.

On this clonotype itself: Given a much more abundant clone one base away, this may be a read error. The chain recombines TRBV6-9 with TRBJ2-5, with 9 bases fitting TRBD2. Germline V lookup: CDR1 MNHGY, CDR2 SVAAGI. The CDR3 runs 16 residues. CDR3 sequence: CTSSSRSGREGKTQYF. The CDR3 DNA sequence: TGTACCAGCAGTTCGCGATCGGGGCGGGAGGGAAAGACCCAGTACTTC.

This clonotype appeared many times. This chain joins TRBV3-1 and TRBJ2-6; D remains ambiguous. V lost 0 bases, J lost 0 bases, and 18 bases lay in between. This CDR3 has 20 amino acids. The germline V gene encodes CDR1 LGHDT and CDR2 YNNKEL (reference sequence). The CDR3 is CASSQDRRPYRASGANVLTF. The CDR3 nucleotides read TGTGCCAGCAGCCAAGACAGGCGCCCGTACAGAGCCTCTGGGGCCAACGTCCTGACTTTC.

The sample holds many counts of this clonotype. The chain employs TRBV7-2 and TRBJ2-5; TRBD1 is a possible D gene (8 bases). Germline CDR1 is SGHTA and CDR2 is FQGNSA. Trimming took 2 bases from V and 5 from J, leaving 12 bases between them. The CDR3 has 14 amino acids. The CDR3 region is CASSLNRGGETQYF. Written as DNA, the CDR3 is TGTGCCAGCAGCTTAAACAGGGGGGGCGAGACCCAGTACTTC. Using reference TRBV7-2 and TRBJ2-5 for the parts outside the CDR3, the full variable domain is GAGVSQSPSNKVTEKGKDVELRCDPISGHTALYWYRQSLGQGLEFLIYFQGNSAPDKSGLPSDRFSAERTGGSVSTLTIQRTQQEDSAVYLCASSLNRGGETQYFGPGTRLLVL.

The rearrangement uses TRBV29-1 and TRBJ2-3, with 7 positions matching TRBD2. Germline V gives CDR1 SQVTM, CDR2 ANQGSEA. This CDR3 has 14 residues. Trimming at V came to 4 bases and at J to 0 bases, leaving 4 bases not matched to a gene. CDR3 protein: CSVGSSGSTDTQYF. The CDR3 coding sequence is TGCAGCGTTGGATCTAGCGGAAGCACAGATACGCAGTATTTT.

The rearrangement joins TRBV7-2 to TRBJ2-2, with TRBD1 matching over 9 bases. CDR1 and CDR2 (germline): SGHTA, FQGNSA. With V trimmed by 5 bases and J by 5 bases, 18 bases remained unmatched. The CDR3 has 19 amino acids. The CDR3 spells CASSPSSGTGRRRTGELFF. In DNA, the CDR3 is TGTGCCAGCAGCCCATCATCCGGGACAGGGCGTCGAAGGACCGGGGAGCTGTTTTTT.

This chain joins TRBV2 and TRBJ2-1; D gene ambiguous. The germline V gene encodes CDR1 SNHLY and CDR2 FYNNEI. V was clipped by 7 bases and J by 8 bases, with 9 bases between them. The CDR3 is 11 residues long. CDR3 sequence: CASTGGYEQFF. CDR3 nucleotide sequence: TGTGCCAGCACAGGTGGATATGAGCAGTTCTTC.

This clonotype was counted at least ten times. The chain carries TRBV2 and TRBJ2-1; D not resolved. Looked up from germline, CDR1 is SNHLY and CDR2 is FYNNEI. The CDR3 spans 14 residues. The V and J ends lost 3 bases and 1 base respectively, with 7 bases between them. CDR3 in DNA: TGTGCCAGCAGTGAGGAACTGTCCTACAATGAGCAGTTCTTC. Amino acids: CASSEELSYNEQFF.

V gene TRBV11-2 combines with J gene TRBJ2-2; 7 bases align to TRBD2. The CDR3 covers 16 residues. The junction had 19 bases not matched to a gene; V was cut back by 3 bases and J by 15 bases. Germline CDR1 is SGHAT and CDR2 is FQNNGV. The CDR3 coding sequence is TGTGCCAGCAGCTTGAGTACCTGGGGAGGGACCGGGGTGATGTTTTTT. Protein sequence: CASSLSTWGGTGVMFF.

At least ten counts were recorded for this clonotype. This CDR3 reads CASSHPLAVSYNEQFF. As DNA, the CDR3 is TGTGCCAGCAGCCATCCCCTAGCGGTCTCCTACAATGAGCAGTTCTTC. V is TRBV4-2 and J is TRBJ2-1; 7 bases are a match to TRBD2. Germline trimming cut 3 bases from V and 0 bases from J; bases unmatched to any gene: 5. Germline V gene data show CDR1 as LGHNA and CDR2 as YNFKEQ. The CDR3 is 16 residues long.

About this clonotype itself: Only one base separates this from a far larger clonotype, so it likely reflects a read error. The rearrangement uses TRBV6-8 and TRBJ2-1; 10 positions agree with TRBD2. Germline V gives CDR1 MNHGY, CDR2 SAAAGT. The CDR3 contains 17 residues. V dropped 6 bases and J dropped 4; count of bases not matched to a gene: 12. The CDR3 DNA follows: TGTGCCAGCAGCCGTACCCGCAGGGGACTAGCGTACAATGAGCAGTTCTTC. Amino acid sequence: CASSRTRRGLAYNEQFF.

This clonotype has a count of ten or more. J is TRBJ2-1 and V is TRBV12-3 or TRBV12-4; 13 bases agree with TRBD2. V shed 1 base, J shed 8 bases, and the junction held 5 bases outside the gene matches. CDR3 length: 16 residues. The CDR3 spells CASSLGTSGRIHEQFF. CDR3 coding DNA: TGTGCCAGCAGTTTAGGGACTAGCGGGAGAATCCATGAGCAGTTCTTC.

This clonotype was observed at least ten times. This chain uses TRBV2 with TRBJ2-7, with 8 bases fitting TRBD1. V lost 3 bases and J lost 6; bases outside the gene matches: 4. This CDR3 spans 13 amino acids. CDR1 and CDR2 (germline): SNHLY, FYNNEI. The DNA for the CDR3 is TGTGCCAGCAGTGACTTCAGGGGGCGCGAGCAGTACTTC. Translating it yields CASSDFRGREQYF.

This clonotype was counted many times. The V gene is TRBV3-1, the J gene TRBJ2-7, with 9 bases matching TRBD2. The germline gives CDR1 LGHDT, CDR2 YNNKEL (reference sequence). The CDR3 has 15 residues. The V gene end was trimmed by 1 base and the J gene end by 6 bases; junction bases not matched to a gene: 7. The CDR3 sequence: CASSQVSSGIGEQYF. The CDR3 DNA sequence: TGTGCCAGCAGCCAAGTCTCTAGCGGGATAGGCGAGCAGTACTTC.

This clonotype was detected many times. Compared with germline, one end of the junction differs, possibly owing to a read error. The chain is built from TRBV7-7 and TRBJ2-5; D call uncertain. Per the germline V gene, CDR1 is SSHAT and CDR2 is FNYEAQ (reference sequence). CDR3 size: 13 residues. CDR3 protein: CASSLGPEETQYF. For the CDR3, the DNA is TGTGCTAGCAGCTTAGGGCCAGAAGAGACCCAGTACTTC.

This clonotype was recorded many times. The gene calls are TRBV4-1 and TRBJ2-7; no clear D. Trimming stripped 0 bases from V and 1 base from J, with 7 bases between. CDR3 length equals 14 residues. Germline loops: CDR1 MGHRA, CDR2 YSYEKL. CDR3 DNA: TGCGCCAGCAGCCAAGAATCGCGTTCCTACGAGCAGTACTTC. As protein: CASSQESRSYEQYF.